A single TCR beta chain is shown here with its context. Produced via immunoSEQ multiplex PCR; TCRdb's table is partial and in-frame only. The sample comprises around 80,000 clones, around 83% of which are singletons, and 8.5% to 10% rests with the top ten. The source of the sample is a study of blood T cell repertoires in COVID-19. V shed 0 bases and J shed 0 bases, with 5 bases lying between them. Germline V gene sequence: CDR1 SGHRS, CDR2 YFSETQ. There are 14 residues in the CDR3. The sequencing input was peripheral blood. The chain combines TRBV5-1 with TRBJ2-3, with D unresolved. This sequence originates from a human donor in a cohort sampled during active COVID-19. CDR3 sequence reads: CASSLAHSTDTQYF. Written as DNA, the CDR3 is TGCGCCAGCAGCTTGGCCCATAGCACAGATACGCAGTATTTT.